The present T cell receptor beta chain was sequenced within a study of resident and recirculating memory T cells in vitiligo. Regarding the study as a whole: Vitiligo lesions lacked a unique dominant clone, and clonality varied.

Confetti depigmentation, marking active vitiligo, was absent in these patients. The protocol was immunoSEQ multiplex PCR, while the TCRdb copy is restricted to in-frame clones and leaves out a portion. The repertoire includes 40,000 to 45,000 clones, about 93% of them detected once, and around 5% sits in the top ten. As concerns this clone: Its antigen is not identified.

The germline CDR1 and CDR2 sequences are SGHTA and FQGNSA. This CDR3 has 15 residues. V dropped 5 bases and J dropped 4; count of bases not matched to a gene: 6. The sample taken for sequencing was blood. This chain uses TRBV7-2 with TRBJ2-5; TRBD2 aligns across 11 bases. This TCR came from a male donor with vitiligo. The CDR3 DNA follows: TGTGCCAGCAGCCCACGACTAGCGGGGACAGAGACCCAGTACTTC. This translates into CASSPRLAGTETQYF.